Below are 11 T cell receptor beta chains sequenced from a single sample in a study of cytomegalovirus exposure and HLA in healthy donors. It was with 60 Vbeta and 13 Jbeta primers that the PCR ran. Clones were sequenced by immunoSEQ multiplex PCR, and TCRdb holds only the in-frame ones, with some missing. This table has around 130,000 clones, 75% to 90% appearing once. The sequenced sample was PBMCs. These receptors all stem from a male donor in good health and CMV-seronegative.

This chain joins TRBV19 and TRBJ2-3; 9 positions agree with TRBD2. Germline V gene sequence: CDR1 LNHDA, CDR2 SQIVND (reference sequence). CDR3 size: 15 residues. V was pared by 3 bases and J by 2 bases, with 3 bases of the junction left unmatched. The CDR3 nucleotides are TGTGCCAGTAGTATTACTAGCGGGCCCACAGATACGCAGTATTTT. Its translation is CASSITSGPTDTQYF.

This clone was seen only a few times. The V call is TRBV6-5, the J call TRBJ1-1; 9 bases fit TRBD1. Germline assignment: CDR1 MNHEY and CDR2 SVGAGI. The junction had 5 bases not matched to a gene; V was cut back by 2 bases and J by 4 bases. The length of the CDR3 is 15 residues. CDR3 nucleotides: TGTGCCAGCAGTTACACAAGGGACAGGGCCACTGAAGCTTTCTTT. It specifies CASSYTRDRATEAFF.

V and J are TRBV10-3 and TRBJ2-5, with 7 bases identical to TRBD1. V was clipped by 0 bases and J by 4 bases; unmatched bases: 8. This CDR3 spans 16 amino acids. The V gene's germline CDR1 is ENHRY and CDR2 SYGVKD. DNA of the CDR3: TGTGCCATCAGTGAGTCGTGGGCAGGGGGTGGAGAGACCCAGTACTTC. This codes for CAISESWAGGGETQYF.

The count of this clone is one. The genes are TRBV28 and TRBJ1-4; D is ambiguous. CDR1 and CDR2 from the germline V gene are MDHEN and SYDVKM. This CDR3 spans 16 amino acids. V was cut by 6 bases and J by 0 bases, with 14 bases left in between. For the CDR3, the DNA is TGTGCCAGCAGACCCTGGGAGGAAACAACTAATGAAAAACTGTTTTTT. The encoded protein is CASRPWEETTNEKLFF.

This rearrangement joins TRBV30 to TRBJ1-2; D unclear. In germline, CDR1 is GTSNPN, CDR2 SVGIG (reference sequence). V was shortened by 0 bases and J by 6 bases, with 8 bases between the two germline ends. The CDR3 sequence is 12 residues long. DNA of the CDR3: TGTGCCTGGAGTGTAGGTAGCCATGGCTACACCTTC. Amino acids: CAWSVGSHGYTF.

This clone was seen just once. V gene TRBV14 combines with J gene TRBJ2-7, with 11 nucleotides matching TRBD1. The CDR3 has 16 amino acids. Germline CDR1 reads SGHDN; CDR2 reads FVKESK. The junction had 4 bases not matched to a gene; V was cut back by 0 bases and J by 3 bases. CDR3 DNA: TGTGCCAGCAGCCAAGATTGGACAGGGGGCAACTACGAGCAGTACTTC. Amino acid sequence: CASSQDWTGGNYEQYF. The whole variable domain, filled in from reference TRBV14 and TRBJ2-7, reads EAGVTQFPSHSVIEKGQTVTLRCDPISGHDNLYWYRRVMGKEIKFLLHFVKESKQDESGMPNNRFLAERTGGTYSTLKVQPAELEDSGVYFCASSQDWTGGNYEQYFGPGTRLTVT.

This chain uses TRBV13 with TRBJ2-1, with TRBD2 identical over 13 bases. The germline V gene has CDR1 PRHDT and CDR2 FYEKMQ (reference sequence). Unmatched junction bases numbered 7, after V lost 5 bases and J lost 0 bases. This CDR3 region has 18 residues. CDR3 nucleotides: TGTGCCAGCAGCATCGGGACTAGCGGGAAAAGCTCCTACAATGAGCAGTTCTTC. Protein product: CASSIGTSGKSSYNEQFF.

The chain carries TRBV11-2 and TRBJ2-1, with D unresolved. CDR1 and CDR2 (germline): SGHAT, FQNNGV. The CDR3 covers 16 residues. Trimming took off 7 bases at V and 0 bases at J, with 16 bases between the two ends. CDR3 sequence (DNA): TGTGCCAGCACCCATCCCCCCCCGGGCTCCTACAATGAGCAGTTCTTC. Amino acid sequence: CASTHPPPGSYNEQFF.

The V call is TRBV29-1, the J call TRBJ1-4; possible D gene TRBD1, 6 bases. The CDR3 length is 15 residues. Trimming removed 2 bases at V and 8 bases at J, with 18 bases between. Germline CDR1 SQVTM, CDR2 ANQGSEA. For the CDR3, the DNA is TGCAGCGTTGAAAAAACCGGCAGGGGCGGGGAAAAACTGTTTTTT. Translation: CSVEKTGRGGEKLFF. The variable domain in full, completed from reference TRBV29-1 and TRBJ1-4, reads SAVISQKPSRDICQRGTSLTIQCQVDSQVTMMFWYRQQPGQSLTLIATANQGSEATYESGFVIDKFPISRPNLTFSTLTVSNMSPEDSSIYLCSVEKTGRGGEKLFFGSGTQLSVL.

The sample holds a few counts of this clone. J is TRBJ2-7 and V is TRBV6-5; 7 bases agree with TRBD1. The CDR3 totals 14 residues. V shed 5 bases and J 0 bases; nucleotides not matched to a gene: 4. Per the germline V gene, CDR1 is MNHEY and CDR2 is SVGAGI. The CDR3 loop reads CASSRQGTSYEQYF. DNA for the CDR3: TGTGCCAGCAGTCGACAGGGCACCTCCTACGAGCAGTACTTC.

The chain combines TRBV28 with TRBJ2-1, with D tentatively TRBD2 (5 bases). CDR1 is MDHEN and CDR2 is SYDVKM in the germline V gene. The ends were cut back, 9 bases at V and 5 bases at J, with 14 bases in the middle. The CDR3 loop spans 13 amino acids. Here the CDR3 reads CASTLRRNNEQFF. The DNA for the CDR3 is TGTGCCAGTACCCTAAGGAGGAACAATGAGCAGTTCTTC.